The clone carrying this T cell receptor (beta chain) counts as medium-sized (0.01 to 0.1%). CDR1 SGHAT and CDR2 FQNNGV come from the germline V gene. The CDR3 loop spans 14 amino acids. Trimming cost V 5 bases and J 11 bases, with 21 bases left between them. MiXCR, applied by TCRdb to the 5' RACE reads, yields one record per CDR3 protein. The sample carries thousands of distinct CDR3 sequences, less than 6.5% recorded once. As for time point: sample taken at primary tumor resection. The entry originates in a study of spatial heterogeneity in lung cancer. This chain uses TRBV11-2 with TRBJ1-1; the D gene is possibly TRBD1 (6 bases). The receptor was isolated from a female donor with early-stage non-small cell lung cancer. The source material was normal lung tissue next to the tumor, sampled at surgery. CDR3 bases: TGTGCCAGCAGCACCCCTTCCGGGGGCGCGGGGGCTTTCTTT. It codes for CASSTPSGGAGAFF. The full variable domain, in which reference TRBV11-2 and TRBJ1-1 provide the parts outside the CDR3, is EAGVAQSPRYKIIEKRQSVAFWCNPISGHATLYWYQQILGQGPKLLIQFQNNGVVDDSQLPKDRFSAERLKGVDSTLKIQPAKLEDSAVYLCASSTPSGGAGAFFGQGTRLTVV.